The TCR beta chain under discussion was sequenced for a study of control samples from healthy donors and cancer patients. The CDR3 is made up of 12 amino acids. The V gene lost 6 bases and the J gene lost 3 bases, with 6 bases spanning the gap. Germline loops: CDR1 SGDLS, CDR2 YYNGEE. The method was immunoSEQ multiplex PCR; TCRdb's version includes in-frame clones alone and lacks a portion of them. The table includes around 150,000 clones, 94% detected once. Sequencing was performed on blood. This clonotype originated in a woman in her 40s in good health. This chain links TRBV9 with TRBJ2-2; possibly TRBD2 for D (5 bases). The CDR3 sequence: CASTGYTGELFF. For the CDR3, the DNA is TGTGCCAGCACGGGGTACACCGGGGAGCTGTTTTTT.